Listed here are 27 T cell receptor beta chains from one sample, sequenced in a study of shared clonotypes between healthy human individuals (dated by TCRdb to 2019 to 2021). The library was generated by the immunoSEQ multiplex PCR assay. TCRdb mirrors the immuneACCESS table, restricted to in-frame sequences. Some clones are absent from its copies; in checked studies, under half trace to an unresolved V gene, and the reason for the others is unknown. The table for this sample lists 2,500,000 or so clones; around 90% of them were counted only once. The ten largest clones capture 0.13% to 0.15% of the sample. Sequenced input: naive CD4+ T cells sorted from blood. The sample's cell subset or site label, decoded: CD45RA+ positively selected. These receptors originate from a man younger than 35 in good health.

The chain is built from TRBV19 and TRBJ1-2; 9 nucleotides agree with TRBD1. V shed 10 bases and J 4 bases; nucleotides not matched to a gene: 10. The CDR3 is 14 amino acids. Germline V gene lookup returns CDR1 LNHDA and CDR2 SQIVND (reference sequence). The CDR3 loop is CATSRGQGIYGYTF. The CDR3 DNA reads as TGTGCCACCTCCAGGGGACAGGGCATCTATGGCTACACCTTC. Full variable domain (missing parts from reference TRBV19 and TRBJ1-2): DGGITQSPKYLFRKEGQNVTLSCEQNLNHDAMYWYRQDPGQGLRLIYYSQIVNDFQKGDIAEGYSVSREKKESFPLTVTSAQKNPTAFYLCATSRGQGIYGYTFGSGTRLTVV.

The gene calls are TRBV15 and TRBJ2-5; no firm D call. CDR3 length: 13 amino acids. Trimming removed 0 bases at V and 6 bases at J, with 8 bases between. From germline, CDR1 is LNHNV and CDR2 YYDKDF (reference sequence). The CDR3 DNA follows: TGTGCCACCAGCAGAGATCTGGTGCAGACCCAGTACTTC. Its protein is CATSRDLVQTQYF. Looking up the rest from reference TRBV15 and TRBJ2-5 gives the full variable domain: DAMVIQNPRYQVTQFGKPVTLSCSQTLNHNVMYWYQQKSSQAPKLLFHYYDKDFNNEADTPDNFQSRRPNTSFCFLDIRSPGLGDTAMYLCATSRDLVQTQYFGPGTRLLVL.

The rearrangement uses TRBV6-5 and TRBJ1-1, with D tentatively TRBD1 (5 bases). This CDR3 comprises 12 residues. Germline V lookup: CDR1 MNHEY, CDR2 SVGAGI. V dropped 7 bases and J dropped 4 bases, with 10 bases sitting between them. The DNA of the CDR3 is TGTGCCAGCATTCAGGGATCCACTGAAGCTTTCTTT. Translation: CASIQGSTEAFF.

As regards this clone: This same CDR3 is encoded by further DNA sequences in the sample. V is TRBV5-1 and J is TRBJ2-7; the D gene is possibly TRBD2 (5 bases). Germline lookup yields CDR1 SGHRS and CDR2 YFSETQ. The length of the CDR3 is 15 residues. Trimming took off 0 bases at V and 1 base at J, with 11 bases between the two ends. CDR3 in amino acids: CASSLGGGGSYEQYF. CDR3 DNA: TGCGCCAGCAGCTTGGGTGGCGGAGGATCCTACGAGCAGTACTTC.

This chain joins TRBV5-1 and TRBJ1-1; D remains unclear. V lost 7 bases and J 1 base, leaving 11 bases between the germline ends. This CDR3 spans 13 amino acids. Per germline, CDR1 SGHRS and CDR2 YFSETQ. CDR3 in DNA: TGCGCCAGCGGCGCCGGGTGGAACACTGAAGCTTTCTTT. Translated: CASGAGWNTEAFF.

This clone was observed a handful of times. J is TRBJ1-2 and V is TRBV19; 8 nucleotides line up with TRBD1. The V gene end was trimmed by 5 bases and the J gene end by 2 bases; junction bases not matched to a gene: 7. The CDR3 spans 15 residues. Germline-derived CDR1 and CDR2 are LNHDA and SQIVND (reference sequence). The CDR3 DNA sequence: TGTGCCAGTAGTCCCAGCCACAGGGGGAACTATGGCTACACCTTC. Protein product: CASSPSHRGNYGYTF.

This chain links TRBV9 with TRBJ2-1, with 9 nucleotides matching TRBD2. The V segment lost 0 bases and the J segment 4 bases; nucleotides outside the gene matches: 5. CDR1 SGDLS and CDR2 YYNGEE come from the germline V gene. The CDR3 loop spans 16 amino acids. CDR3 in amino acids: CASSVAPSGIYNEQFF. The CDR3 DNA is TGTGCCAGCAGCGTAGCTCCTAGCGGGATTTACAATGAGCAGTTCTTC. Together with reference TRBV9 and TRBJ2-1, the CDR3 gives the full variable domain: DSGVTQTPKHLITATGQRVTLRCSPRSGDLSVYWYQQSLDQGLQFLIQYYNGEERAKGNILERFSAQQFPDLHSELNLSSLELGDSALYFCASSVAPSGIYNEQFFGPGTRLTVL.

The chain recombines TRBV10-3 with TRBJ2-5, with D perhaps given as TRBD1 or TRBD2 (5 bases each). The CDR3 sequence is 13 residues long. Trimming pared 7 bases from V and 7 bases from J, leaving 16 bases between. Germline CDR1 and CDR2: ENHRY and SYGVKD. In nucleotides, the CDR3 is TGTGCCATCAAAGGGACCGAGGGTGGGACCCAGTACTTC. It translates to CAIKGTEGGTQYF.

V gene TRBV27 combines with J gene TRBJ2-7; the D gene could be TRBD1 or TRBD2 (5 bases each). This CDR3 region has 14 residues. Deletions cut 5 bases from V and 2 bases from J, with 13 bases between. Germline CDR1 MNHEY, CDR2 SMNVEV (reference sequence). The CDR3 DNA reads TGTGCCAGCAGTCCCCTGGGGGAAACCTACGAGCAGTACTTC. This sequence encodes CASSPLGETYEQYF.

This clone occurred a few times. CDR3 amino acids: CAIKTGVTQHTEAFF. The CDR3 nucleotides are TGTGCCATCAAAACAGGGGTAACCCAACACACTGAAGCTTTCTTT. The gene calls are TRBV10-3 and TRBJ1-1; TRBD1 matches at 7 bases. V was pared by 7 bases and J by 3 bases, with 11 bases of the junction left unmatched. This CDR3 contains 15 residues. Looked up from germline, CDR1 is ENHRY and CDR2 is SYGVKD.

J is TRBJ1-2 and V is TRBV7-2; D perhaps matches TRBD1 (6 bases). Germline loops: CDR1 SGHTA, CDR2 FQGNSA. The CDR3 loop spans 13 amino acids. V was pared by 1 base and J by 4 bases, with 7 bases between. CDR3 in amino acids: CASSLGDIYGYTF. The DNA for the CDR3 is TGTGCCAGCAGCTTAGGGGACATCTATGGCTACACCTTC.

This clone showed up just a few times. The CDR3 DNA follows: TGCGCCAGCAGCCAAGCCCAAAGCCCGAATTCACCCCTCCACTTT. Protein: CASSQAQSPNSPLHF. V gene TRBV4-1 combines with J gene TRBJ1-6; D is ambiguous. The CDR3 covers 15 residues. V was clipped by 1 base and J by 7 bases, with 11 bases between them. CDR1 is MGHRA and CDR2 is YSYEKL in the germline V gene.

V usage is TRBV10-1 and J usage is TRBJ2-2; 7 bases map to TRBD2. CDR1 is WNHNN, CDR2 SYGVQD, per germline (reference sequence). The CDR3 length is 15 residues. Trimming cost V 4 bases and J 1 base; bases outside gene matches: 3. CDR3 sequence reads: CASSAQRGNTGELFF. The DNA of the CDR3 is TGCGCCAGCAGTGCCCAGCGGGGGAACACCGGGGAGCTGTTTTTT.

The chain has TRBV4-3 and TRBJ1-5; a weak D match, TRBD1 (5 bases). CDR1 and CDR2 (germline): LGHNA, YSLEER. V lost 0 bases and J 9 bases, leaving 15 bases between the germline ends. The CDR3 sequence is 15 residues long. The CDR3 sequence: CASSQDLTGVLPQHF. The CDR3 DNA reads as TGCGCCAGCAGCCAAGATCTGACGGGGGTCCTGCCCCAGCATTTT.

V gene TRBV5-1 combines with J gene TRBJ1-2, with D tentatively TRBD1 (6 bases). This CDR3 region has 13 residues. V lost 0 bases to trimming and J lost 8 bases, with 11 bases between them. Germline assignment: CDR1 SGHRS and CDR2 YFSETQ. The CDR3 loop reads CASSLEQGRGYTF. CDR3 coding DNA: TGCGCCAGCAGCTTGGAACAGGGCCGGGGCTACACCTTC.

CDR3: CASSFAEGTSGRRVHEQYF. The CDR3 nucleotides are TGTGCCAGCAGTTTCGCAGAGGGGACTAGCGGGAGAAGGGTCCACGAGCAGTACTTC. The genes are TRBV28 and TRBJ2-7, with 14 bases fitting TRBD2. The trim removed 3 bases at V and 5 bases at J, leaving 15 bases unmatched. This CDR3 contains 19 residues. Germline V gene data show CDR1 as MDHEN and CDR2 as SYDVKM. Variable domain in full (rest from reference TRBV28 and TRBJ2-7): DVKVTQSSRYLVKRTGEKVFLECVQDMDHENMFWYRQDPGLGLRLIYFSYDVKMKEKGDIPEGYSVSREKKERFSLILESASTNQTSMYLCASSFAEGTSGRRVHEQYFGPGTRLTVT.

The chain recombines TRBV5-1 with TRBJ1-4; 7 nucleotides match TRBD1. V gave up 4 bases and J gave up 7 bases; unmatched junction bases: 13. Germline V CDR1 and CDR2: SGHRS, YFSETQ. The CDR3 sequence is 16 residues long. CDR3 sequence reads: CASSRRGQGGSEKLFF. The CDR3 bases are TGCGCCAGCAGCCGAAGGGGGCAGGGAGGAAGTGAAAAACTGTTTTTT.

In DNA, the CDR3 is TGTGCCAGTAGTAACTCCGGGCTGGGATCGGCCGGGGAGCTGTTTTTT. It codes for CASSNSGLGSAGELFF. The V gene is TRBV19, the J gene TRBJ2-2; D remains unclear. Looked up from germline, CDR1 is LNHDA and CDR2 is SQIVND (reference sequence). Trimming took 4 bases from V and 6 from J, leaving 18 bases between them. The CDR3 is made up of 16 amino acids.

This clone was detected only once. Other DNA sequences of this sample code for an identical CDR3. Written as DNA, the CDR3 is TGTGCCAGCAGTCTACGGGGGGAGACCCAGTACTTC. It translates to CASSLRGETQYF. This sequence joins TRBV27 and TRBJ2-5, with a weak D call TRBD2 (6 bases). V lost 5 bases and J 5 bases, leaving 9 bases between the germline ends. CDR1 is MNHEY, CDR2 SMNVEV, per germline (reference sequence). This CDR3 comprises 12 residues.

The chain is built from TRBV6-5 and TRBJ2-3; no clear D. The germline V and J ends were trimmed by 7 bases and 1 base, with 9 bases remaining between them. The CDR3 sequence is 13 residues long. Germline-derived CDR1 and CDR2 are MNHEY and SVGAGI. The CDR3 region has the DNA TGTGCCAGCATGAGATCCGGCACAGATACGCAGTATTTT. Translating it yields CASMRSGTDTQYF.

This chain links TRBV6-5 with TRBJ2-1, with TRBD2 identical over 10 bases. Germline V gene data show CDR1 as MNHEY and CDR2 as SVGAGI. This CDR3 is 14 amino acids long. V shed 6 bases and J 4 bases; nucleotides not matched to a gene: 3. The CDR3 spells CASSRAGGYNEQFF. CDR3 nucleotide sequence: TGTGCCAGCAGCAGAGCGGGAGGGTACAATGAGCAGTTCTTC.

The J gene is TRBJ1-3, the V gene TRBV9; TRBD1 matches 9 bases. The CDR3 loop spans 16 amino acids. Germline V gives CDR1 SGDLS, CDR2 YYNGEE. The ends lost 0 bases at V and 4 bases at J; junction bases unmatched: 5. CDR3 amino acids: CASSVGGQGFGNTIYF. CDR3 DNA sequence: TGTGCCAGCAGCGTAGGGGGACAGGGTTTCGGAAACACCATATATTTT.

The gene calls are TRBV5-1 and TRBJ1-6; 7 bases map to TRBD1. The germline CDR1 and CDR2 sequences are SGHRS and YFSETQ. V was clipped by 4 bases and J by 5 bases; unmatched bases: 6. The CDR3 runs to 15 residues. CDR3 nucleotide sequence: TGCGCCAGCAGCCTCCGGGACAGCGATAATTCACCCCTCCACTTT. Translation: CASSLRDSDNSPLHF.

V is TRBV2 and J is TRBJ2-3; D call uncertain. The V end lost 5 bases, the J end lost 3 bases, and 9 bases lay between the germline ends. Germline V gene data show CDR1 as SNHLY and CDR2 as FYNNEI. The CDR3 is made up of 13 amino acids. Here the CDR3 DNA reads TGTGCCAGCAGTAGAGATTTTACAGATACGCAGTATTTT. Its protein is CASSRDFTDTQYF. Drawing the rest from reference TRBV2 and TRBJ2-3, the complete variable domain is EPEVTQTPSHQVTQMGQEVILRCVPISNHLYFYWYRQILGQKVEFLVSFYNNEISEKSEIFDDQFSVERPDGSNFTLKIRSTKLEDSAMYFCASSRDFTDTQYFGPGTRLTVL.

The CDR3: CASSPGAQFGETQYF. CDR3 bases: TGCGCCAGCAGCCCGGGGGCGCAATTTGGAGAGACCCAGTACTTC. This chain joins TRBV4-1 and TRBJ2-5; the D call may be TRBD1 or TRBD2 (6 bases each). The CDR3 runs 15 residues. The V gene's germline CDR1 is MGHRA and CDR2 YSYEKL. Trimming cost V 4 bases and J 4 bases, with 16 bases left between them.

The chain has TRBV6-6 and TRBJ1-4, with D maybe TRBD1 (5 bases). Germline V gene data show CDR1 as MNHNY and CDR2 as SVGAGI (reference sequence). There are 14 residues in the CDR3. V was cut by 4 bases and J by 8 bases, with 14 bases left in between. CDR3 sequence reads: CASSSSGTGEKLFF. The CDR3 region has the DNA TGTGCCAGCAGTTCCTCCGGGACTGGCGAAAAACTGTTTTTT.

The J gene is TRBJ2-7, the V gene TRBV7-2, with D hard to call. In germline, CDR1 is SGHTA, CDR2 FQGNSA. The CDR3 is 15 amino acids. The V and J ends lost 6 bases and 0 bases respectively, with 15 bases between them. The CDR3 sequence is CASSPGSSSSYEQYF. In DNA, the CDR3 is TGTGCCAGCAGTCCAGGAAGCTCCTCCTCCTACGAGCAGTACTTC.